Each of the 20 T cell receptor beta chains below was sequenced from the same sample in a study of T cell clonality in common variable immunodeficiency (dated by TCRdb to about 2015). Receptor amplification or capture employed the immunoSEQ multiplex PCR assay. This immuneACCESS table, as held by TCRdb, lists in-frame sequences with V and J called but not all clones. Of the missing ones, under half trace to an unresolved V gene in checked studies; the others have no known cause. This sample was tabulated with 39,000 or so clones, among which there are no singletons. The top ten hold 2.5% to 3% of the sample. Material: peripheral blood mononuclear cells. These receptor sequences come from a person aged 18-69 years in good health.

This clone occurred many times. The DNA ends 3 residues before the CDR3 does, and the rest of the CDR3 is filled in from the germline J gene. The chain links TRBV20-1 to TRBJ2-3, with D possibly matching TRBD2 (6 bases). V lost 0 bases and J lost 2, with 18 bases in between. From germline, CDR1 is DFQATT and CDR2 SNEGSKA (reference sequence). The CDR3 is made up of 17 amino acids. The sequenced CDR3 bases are TGCAGTGCTAGAGATCCTTCAAACAGCGGGTACACAGATACG. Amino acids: CSARDPSNSGYTDT. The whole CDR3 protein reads CSARDPSNSGYTDTQYF.

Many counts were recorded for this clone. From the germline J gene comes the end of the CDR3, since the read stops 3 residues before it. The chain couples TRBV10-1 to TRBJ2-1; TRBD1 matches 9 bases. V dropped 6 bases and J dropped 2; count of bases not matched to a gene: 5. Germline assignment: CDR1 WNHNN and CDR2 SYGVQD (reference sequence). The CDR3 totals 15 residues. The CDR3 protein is CASRKDRGPYNEQFF. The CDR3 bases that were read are TGCGCCAGCAGAAAGGACAGGGGCCCCTACAATGAG.

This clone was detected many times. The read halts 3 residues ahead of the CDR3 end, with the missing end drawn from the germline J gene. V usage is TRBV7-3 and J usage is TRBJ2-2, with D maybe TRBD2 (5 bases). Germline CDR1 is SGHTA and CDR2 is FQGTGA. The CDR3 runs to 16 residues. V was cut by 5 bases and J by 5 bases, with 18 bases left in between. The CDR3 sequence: CASSPGVARGTGELFF. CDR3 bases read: TGTGCCAGCAGCCCCGGGGTAGCTCGGGGAACCGGGGAG.

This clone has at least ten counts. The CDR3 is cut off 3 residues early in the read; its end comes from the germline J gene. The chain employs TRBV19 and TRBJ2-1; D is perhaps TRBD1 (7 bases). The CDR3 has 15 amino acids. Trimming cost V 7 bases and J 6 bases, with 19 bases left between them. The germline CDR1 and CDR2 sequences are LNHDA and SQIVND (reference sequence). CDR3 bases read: TGTGCCAGTATCCGAAGGGCGGGACAGTCCAATGAG. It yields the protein CASIRRAGQSNE. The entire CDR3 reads CASIRRAGQSNEQFF.

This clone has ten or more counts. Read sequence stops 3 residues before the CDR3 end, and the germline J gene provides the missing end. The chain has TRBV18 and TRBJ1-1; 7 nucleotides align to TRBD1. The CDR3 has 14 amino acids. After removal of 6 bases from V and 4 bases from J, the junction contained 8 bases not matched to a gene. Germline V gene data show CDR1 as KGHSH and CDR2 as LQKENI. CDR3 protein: CASSPGQLSTEAFF. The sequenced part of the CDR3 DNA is TGTGCCAGCTCGCCGGGACAGTTGAGCACTGAA.

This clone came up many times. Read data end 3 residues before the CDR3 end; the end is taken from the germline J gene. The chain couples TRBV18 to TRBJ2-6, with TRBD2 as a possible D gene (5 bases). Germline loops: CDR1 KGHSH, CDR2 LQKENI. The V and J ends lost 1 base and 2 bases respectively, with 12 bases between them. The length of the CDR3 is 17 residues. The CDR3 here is CASSPREGSAGANVLTF. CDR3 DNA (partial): TGTGCCAGCTCACCACGTGAGGGTTCGGCTGGGGCCAACGTC.

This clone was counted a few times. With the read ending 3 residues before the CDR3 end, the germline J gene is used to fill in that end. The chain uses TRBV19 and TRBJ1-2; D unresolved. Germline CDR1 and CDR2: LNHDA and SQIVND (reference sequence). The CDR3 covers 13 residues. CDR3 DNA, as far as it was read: TGTGCCAGTTCCCTTAGCGGGGAAGATACC. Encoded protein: CASSLSGEDT. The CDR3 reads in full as CASSLSGEDTYTF.

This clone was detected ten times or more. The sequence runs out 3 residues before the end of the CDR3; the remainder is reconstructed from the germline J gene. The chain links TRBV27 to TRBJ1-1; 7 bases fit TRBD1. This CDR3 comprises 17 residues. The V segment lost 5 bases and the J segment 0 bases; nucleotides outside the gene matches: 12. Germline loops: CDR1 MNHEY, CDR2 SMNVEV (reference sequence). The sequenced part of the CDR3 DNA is TGTGCCAGCAGTGGGGGGACAGCTTGGGGAATGAACACTGAA. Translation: CASSGGTAWGMNTE. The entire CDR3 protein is CASSGGTAWGMNTEAFF.

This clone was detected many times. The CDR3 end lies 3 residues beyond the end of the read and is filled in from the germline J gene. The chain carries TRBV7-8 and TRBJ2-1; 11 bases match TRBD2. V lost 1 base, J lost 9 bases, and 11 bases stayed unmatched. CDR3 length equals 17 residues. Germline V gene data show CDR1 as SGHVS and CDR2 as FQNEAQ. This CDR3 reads CASSLGRLGSGRGEQFF. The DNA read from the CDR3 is TGTGCCAGCAGCTTAGGTCGTTTGGGTAGCGGGAGGGGTGAG. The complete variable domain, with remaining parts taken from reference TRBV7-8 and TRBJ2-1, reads GAGVSQSPRYKVAKRGQDVALRCDPISGHVSLFWYQQALGQGPEFLTYFQNEAQLDKSGLPSDRFFAERPEGSVSTLKIQRTQQEDSAVYLCASSLGRLGSGRGEQFFGPGTRLTVL.

The CDR3 DNA, read in part, is TGTGCCTGGAGTCCGACTAACAATGAC. Translating it yields CAWSPTNND. The entire CDR3 sequence reads CAWSPTNNDYTF. The rearrangement links TRBV30 to TRBJ1-2; no clear D gene. Sequencing ends 3 residues short of the CDR3 end; the germline J gene provides the rest. The CDR3 totals 12 residues. Germline CDR1 GTSNPN, CDR2 SVGIG (reference sequence). Variable domain in full (rest from reference TRBV30 and TRBJ1-2): SQTIHQWPATLVQPVGSPLSLECTVEGTSNPNLYWYRQAAGRGLQLLFYSVGIGQISSEVPQNLSASRPQDRQFILSSKKLLLSDSGFYLCAWSPTNNDYTFGSGTRLTVV.

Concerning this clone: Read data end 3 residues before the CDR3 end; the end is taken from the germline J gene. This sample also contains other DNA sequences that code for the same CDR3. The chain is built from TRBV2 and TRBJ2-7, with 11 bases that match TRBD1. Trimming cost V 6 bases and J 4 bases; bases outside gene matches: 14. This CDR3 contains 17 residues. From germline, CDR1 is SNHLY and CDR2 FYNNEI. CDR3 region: CASRAGQGVKGGYEQYF. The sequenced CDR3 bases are TGTGCCAGCAGGGCGGGACAGGGGGTCAAGGGGGGGTACGAG.

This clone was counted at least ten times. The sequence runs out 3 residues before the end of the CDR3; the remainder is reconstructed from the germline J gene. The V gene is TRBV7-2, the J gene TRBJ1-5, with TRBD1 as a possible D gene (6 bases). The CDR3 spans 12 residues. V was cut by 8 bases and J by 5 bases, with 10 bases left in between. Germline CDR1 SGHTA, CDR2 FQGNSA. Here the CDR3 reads CASAGDDQPQHF. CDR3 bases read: TGTGCCAGCGCAGGGGACGATCAGCCC.

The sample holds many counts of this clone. The sequenced CDR3 bases are TGTGCCATCAGCAACAGGGGGCTGAAGACC. It specifies CAISNRGLKT. The whole CDR3 protein is CAISNRGLKTQYF. The chain links TRBV10-3 to TRBJ2-5; TRBD1 aligns across 9 bases. The missing CDR3 end, 3 residues past where the read stops, is filled in from the germline J gene. Germline trimming cut 6 bases from V and 6 bases from J; bases unmatched to any gene: 5. The V gene's germline CDR1 is ENHRY and CDR2 SYGVKD. CDR3 length: 13 residues.

The sequenced part of the CDR3 DNA is TGTGCCAGCAGCCTTGACAGCCTCAGCACAGATACG. Amino acids: CASSLDSLSTDT. From start to end, the CDR3 is CASSLDSLSTDTQYF. This chain joins TRBV11-1 and TRBJ2-3; possible D gene TRBD1, 5 bases. The read comes to an end 3 residues before the CDR3 does, leaving the germline J gene to fill in the end. In germline, CDR1 is SGHAT, CDR2 FQDESV (reference sequence). Trimming shortened V by 5 bases and J by 0 bases, and 12 bases separated the two germline ends. This CDR3 has 15 residues.

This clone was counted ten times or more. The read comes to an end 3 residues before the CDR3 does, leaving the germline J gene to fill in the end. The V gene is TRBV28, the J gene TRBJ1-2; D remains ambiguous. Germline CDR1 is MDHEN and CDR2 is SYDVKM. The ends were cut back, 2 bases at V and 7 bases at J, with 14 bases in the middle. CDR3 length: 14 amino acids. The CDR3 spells CASSLNIPLSGYTF. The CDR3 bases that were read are TGTGCCAGCAGTTTAAACATACCGTTGTCTGGC.

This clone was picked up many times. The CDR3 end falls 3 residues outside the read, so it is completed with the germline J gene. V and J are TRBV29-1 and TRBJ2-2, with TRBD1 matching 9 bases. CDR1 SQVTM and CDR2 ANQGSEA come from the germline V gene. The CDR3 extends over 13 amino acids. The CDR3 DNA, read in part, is TGCAGCGGCGGGACAGGGATTAATGAAAAG. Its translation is CSGGTGINEK. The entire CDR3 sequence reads CSGGTGINEKLFF.

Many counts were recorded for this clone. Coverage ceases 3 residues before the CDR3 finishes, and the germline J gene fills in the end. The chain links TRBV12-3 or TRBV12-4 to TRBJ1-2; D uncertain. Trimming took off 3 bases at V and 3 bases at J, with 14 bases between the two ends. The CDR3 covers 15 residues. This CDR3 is CASSLYRRADYGYTF. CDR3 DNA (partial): TGTGCCAGCAGTTTGTACCGGCGGGCCGACTATGGC.

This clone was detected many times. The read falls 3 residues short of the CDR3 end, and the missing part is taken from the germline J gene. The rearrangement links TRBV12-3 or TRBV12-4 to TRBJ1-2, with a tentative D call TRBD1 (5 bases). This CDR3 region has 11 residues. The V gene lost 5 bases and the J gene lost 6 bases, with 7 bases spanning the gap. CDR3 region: CASSQGNGYTF. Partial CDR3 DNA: TGTGCCAGCAGTCAGGGCAATGGC.

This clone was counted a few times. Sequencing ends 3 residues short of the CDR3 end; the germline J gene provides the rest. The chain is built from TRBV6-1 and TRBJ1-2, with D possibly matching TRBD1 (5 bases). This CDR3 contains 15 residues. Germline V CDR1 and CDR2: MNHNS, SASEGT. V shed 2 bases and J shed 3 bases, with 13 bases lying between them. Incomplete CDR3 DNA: TGTGCCAGCAGTGAACGAGCAGGGCCCTACTATGGC. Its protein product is CASSERAGPYYG. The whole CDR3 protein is CASSERAGPYYGYTF.

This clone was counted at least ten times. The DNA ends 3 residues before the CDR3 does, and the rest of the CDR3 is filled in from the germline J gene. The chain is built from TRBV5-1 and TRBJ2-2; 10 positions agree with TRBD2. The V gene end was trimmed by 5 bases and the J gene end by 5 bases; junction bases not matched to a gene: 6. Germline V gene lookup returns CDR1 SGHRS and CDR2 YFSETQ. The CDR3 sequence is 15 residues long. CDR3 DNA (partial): TGCGCCAGCAGTACCGGGACTAGCGTAACCGGGGAG. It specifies CASSTGTSVTGE. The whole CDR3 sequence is CASSTGTSVTGELFF.